This paragraph covers one T cell receptor (beta chain) sequence. Here immunoSEQ multiplex PCR was the method, and the copy in TCRdb shows in-frame clones only, minus some. Of almost 550,000 clones listed, around three quarters were seen once; the top ten hold around 0.012%. The data derive from a study of shared T cell receptors in the human thymus. In germline, CDR1 is SGDLS, CDR2 YYNGEE. There are 17 residues in the CDR3. Between the trimmed V and J ends, which lost 3 bases and 2 bases, there was a span of 17 bases. This sample also appeared in a second study, on human thymus T cells. Per that paper: Unrelated individuals reportedly shared highly overlapping thymic TCR repertoires.

This chain joins TRBV9 and TRBJ2-2; weak D call: TRBD2 (6 bases). The TCR sequence derives from a boy under two years old with a congenital heart defect. Sequencing input: thymocytes. This chain's CDR3 is CASSAPGSGENTGELFF. CDR3 nucleotide sequence: TGTGCCAGCAGCGCCCCCGGGAGCGGCGAAAACACCGGGGAGCTGTTTTTT.